This T cell receptor beta chain was recovered during a study of identical twins. Study results and limitations: Within beta out-of-frame sequences, the excess sharing observed between twins was weaker.

The CDR3 consists of 15 residues. Germline V lookup: CDR1 SGHTA, CDR2 FQGNSA. With 0 bases removed from V and 3 bases from J, the gap between germline ends came to 12 bases. Healthy Caucasian individuals made up all the donors. Remarks on this clonotype: Antigen: not known.

Template switching added a universal primer binding site, and final cDNA carried unique molecular identifiers. TCRdb ran MiXCR on the 5' RACE reads and lists one entry per CDR3 protein. Found here are about 520,000 distinct CDR3 sequences, 20% to 25% of them singletons; the top ten hold 0.91%. These data also featured in a second study, about T cells expressing NK-cell markers. That source notes: Sequencing of TCR beta repertoires drew on sorted CD3+CD56+NKG2C+, CD3+CD56+NKG2C- and CD3+CD56-NKG2C+ T cells.

This TCR was sampled from a woman aged 18-29 years in good health. The specimen was CD4+ T cells sorted from blood. The chain has TRBV7-2 and TRBJ2-7; a possible D gene is TRBD1 (6 bases). The chain's CDR3 is CASSLAQGRIYEQYF. For the CDR3, the DNA is TGTGCCAGCAGCTTAGCACAGGGACGAATCTACGAGCAGTACTTC. Filled out from reference TRBV7-2 and TRBJ2-7, the complete variable domain reads GAGVSQSPSNKVTEKGKDVELRCDPISGHTALYWYRQSLGQGLEFLIYFQGNSAPDKSGLPSDRFSAERTGGSVSTLTIQRTQQEDSAVYLCASSLAQGRIYEQYFGPGTRLTVT.